These T cell receptor beta chains were read from a single sample in a study of tumor and adjacent non-tumor tissue in lung cancer. TCRdb re-analysed the multiplex PCR reads in MiXCR, keeping a single row per CDR3 protein. The table includes about 82,000 distinct CDR3 sequences, about three quarters detected once. Specimen: lung tumor tissue. These receptors came from a woman in her forties or fifties with non-small cell lung cancer. Both conserved end residues are part of each CDR3. The D gene is left open where the match is weak. A row's size may be missing; if present it is once, few, many or a size class.

v_call	d_call	clone_size	j_call	cdr3_nt	cdr3_aa
TRBV4-1	TRBD2	-	TRBJ2-2	TGCGCCAGCAGCCAGTACGAAGGACAAGCGGGAGGGCTCGCGAACACCGGGGAGCTGTTTTTT	CASSQYEGQAGGLANTGELFF
TRBV19	-	-	TRBJ1-5	TGTGCCAGTAGGGACAGAGGTTTTGGGACGCCCCAGCACTTT	CASRDRGFGTPQHF
TRBV24-1	-	-	TRBJ2-1	TGTGCCATCAGTCCGAATGGACAGGACTACAATGAGCAATTCTTC	CAISPNGQDYNEQFF
TRBV6-2/TRBV6-3	-	medium-sized	TRBJ2-1	TGTGCCAACCCCTCCCTTAGTCGGCCCACCGGTGAGCAGTTCTTC	CANPSLSRPTGEQFF
TRBV7-9	-	-	TRBJ1-1	TGTGCCAGCAGCTTACAAGGGTGGACTCGAGACACTGAAGCTTTCTTT	CASSLQGWTRDTEAFF
TRBV29-1	-	-	TRBJ2-3	TGCAGCGTTGACAGTACAGATACGCTGTATTTT	CSVDSTDTLYF
TRBV6-4	-	-	TRBJ2-1	TGTGCCAGTAGTGACCCTATTGGGACAACTAGCAATGAGCAGCTCTTC	CASSDPIGTTSNEQLF
TRBV12-3/TRBV12-4	TRBD2	-	TRBJ2-7	TGTGCCAGCAGTCTTTTTCTAGCGGGAGAGTCCTACGAACAGTACTTC	CASSLFLAGESYEQYF
TRBV12-3/TRBV12-4	-	-	TRBJ2-3	TGTGCCATCAGTCCAACCTGGACGAAGCAGTATTTT	CAISPTWTKQYF
TRBV30	-	many	TRBJ1-3	TGTGTCTGGAGTGTACCCAGTTTAGGTGGAAACACCATATATTTT	CVWSVPSLGGNTIYF
TRBV6-4	TRBD2	many	TRBJ2-1	TGTGCCAGCAGTGAGAGCGGGGGCTCCTACAATGAGCAGTTCTTC	CASSESGGSYNEQFF
TRBV11-2	-	-	TRBJ1-4	TGTGCCAGCAGTCCTAATGAAAAACTGTTTTTT	CASSPNEKLFF
TRBV4-1	-	-	TRBJ1-1	TGCGCCAGCAGCCCTTCAGGGATGACGAACACTGAAGCTTTCTTT	CASSPSGMTNTEAFF
TRBV5-1	-	many	TRBJ1-1	TGCGCCAGCAGCCCCAGGGTAGGTTACACTGAAGCTTTCTTT	CASSPRVGYTEAFF
TRBV29-1	TRBD2	-	TRBJ2-1	TGCAGTGTTGAGGAATTAGCGGGAGGCAATGAGCCGTTCTTC	CSVEELAGGNEPFF
TRBV10-2	TRBD2	-	TRBJ2-2	TGCGCCAGCAGTCCTTCCCCCGAGAGTAGCGGGAAGGCCGGGGAGCTGTTTTTT	CASSPSPESSGKAGELFF
TRBV11-3	-	-	TRBJ1-1	TGTGTCAGCAGCTCCCACTTGAACACTAAAGCTTTCTTT	CVSSSHLNTKAFF
TRBV11-2	TRBD2	-	TRBJ2-3	TGTGCCAGCAGTACTTTAGTTCGGGCCTGGACTAGCGGGAGAAGCACAGATACGCAGTATTTT	CASSTLVRAWTSGRSTDTQYF
TRBV29-1	-	few	TRBJ2-5	TGCAGCGTCGGGGTGGGTTCGGAAGAGACTCAGTACTTC	CSVGVGSEETQYF
TRBV28	-	many	TRBJ2-5	TGTGCCAGCAGTTCGGCTTCTCGGGAGACCCAGTACTTC	CASSSASRETQYF
TRBV12-3/TRBV12-4	-	-	TRBJ2-5	TGTGCTAGCAGTTGGGACCAGGGGGGGGAGACCCAGTACTTC	CASSWDQGGETQYF
TRBV12-3/TRBV12-4	-	-	TRBJ1-5	TGTGCCAGTAGTTTAAATAGCAATCAGCGCCAGCATTTT	CASSLNSNQRQHF
TRBV29-1	-	-	TRBJ1-2	TGCAGTGTGCGCCGGGACCACTATGGCTACACCTTC	CSVRRDHYGYTF
TRBV13	TRBD2	-	TRBJ2-5	TGTGCCACCAGTCTAGGACTAGCGGGGCCACAAGAGACCCAGTACTTT	CATSLGLAGPQETQYF